The clone carrying this T cell receptor (beta chain) was detected many times. The antigen remains unidentified. These data come from a study of early T cells in non-severe SARS-CoV-2 infection. Study-wide results and caveats: Private and CD4 specificities were missed by VDJdb matching, skewed to anti-spike CD8.

Between the trimmed V and J ends, which lost 1 base and 5 bases, there was a span of 12 bases. The CDR3 extends over 15 amino acids. Individual cDNA molecules received unique molecular identifiers during library preparation. TCRdb reanalysed the 5' RACE reads using MiXCR and keeps one entry per CDR3 protein. The sample lists about 28,000 distinct CDR3 sequences; less than 6.5% were seen once. The chain combines TRBV12-3 or TRBV12-4 with TRBJ1-5; D ambiguous. Sample: whole blood. This clonotype originated in an adult who was a healthcare worker with PCR-confirmed SARS-CoV-2 infection or an uninfected control (not recorded which). CDR3 loop: CASSLGAALDQPQHF. CDR3 bases: TGTGCCAGCAGTTTAGGGGCGGCCTTGGATCAGCCCCAGCATTTT.